This TCR beta chain stems from a study of cytomegalovirus exposure and HLA in healthy donors. The CDR3 sequence is 14 residues long. Germline V gene data show CDR1 as MGHRA and CDR2 as YSYEKL. V gave up 1 base and J gave up 2 bases, with 8 bases separating them. About this clone: No antigen is known for it.

The donors were part of the validation cohort, which consisted of more than 90 subjects and was separate from the first cohort of roughly 620 subjects. Study findings and constraints: In a later analysis, first-cohort TCR clusters were found to tend to co-occur in the 120 or so validation repertoires. Most TCRs appeared rarely, but some public TCRs recurred in many donors. The authors listed 150 to 200 TCR beta chains as cytomegalovirus-associated.

Libraries were prepared by immunoSEQ multiplex PCR; TCRdb keeps only in-frame clonotypes and omits some of them. The sample shows roughly 230,000 clones, roughly 91% of them seen only once. The receptor was isolated from a woman in her 30s in good health and CMV-seronegative. This chain uses TRBV4-1 with TRBJ2-5; no clear D gene. The specimen sequenced was PBMCs. The CDR3 region has the DNA TGCGCCAGCAGCCAAGCAGGCCTGCAAGAGACCCAGTACTTC. This gives the protein CASSQAGLQETQYF.